The 15 T cell receptor beta chains presented below share a single source sample, sequenced in a study of blood T cell repertoires in COVID-19 (dated by TCRdb to 2019 to 2021). The library was produced with the immunoSEQ multiplex PCR assay. The source is immuneACCESS, and TCRdb retained only in-frame sequences with V and J called. Part of the clones is not carried over; for the studies checked, unresolved V genes explain less than half of this, and the remainder is unexplained. Recorded for this sample are around 380,000 clones; more than 75% of them occurred a single time. Roughly 1.1% of the sample lies in the top ten. The source material was peripheral blood. The receptor source for this set is a human donor with acute or convalescent COVID-19. The donor label of this sample is uncertain.

The chain links TRBV29-1 to TRBJ2-1, with 7 bases aligning to TRBD2. Germline V CDR1 and CDR2: SQVTM, ANQGSEA. The CDR3 is 13 amino acids. The V segment lost 7 bases and the J segment 6 bases; nucleotides outside the gene matches: 9. In DNA form, the CDR3 reads TGCAGCGCGACTCCCACGGGGGGCAATGAGCAGTTCTTC. Translation: CSATPTGGNEQFF.

With regard to this clone: Other DNA sequences from this sample encode an identical CDR3 as well. This chain uses TRBV6-5 with TRBJ1-1; D remains unclear. Germline CDR1 is MNHEY and CDR2 is SVGAGI. The CDR3 totals 12 residues. Trimming cost V 6 bases and J 3 bases, with 8 bases left between them. The CDR3 DNA reads TGTGCCAGCAGACGCCGGGACACTGAAGCTTTCTTT. This codes for CASRRRDTEAFF.

The V call is TRBV9, the J call TRBJ1-2; 7 positions agree with TRBD1. The J segment lost 4 bases and the V segment lost 3 bases, leaving 3 bases of the junction unmatched. CDR3 size: 13 residues. Germline loops: CDR1 SGDLS, CDR2 YYNGEE. DNA of the CDR3: TGTGCCAGCAGCGCAGGACAGGCCTATGGCTACACCTTC. Translating it yields CASSAGQAYGYTF.

V gene TRBV6-1 combines with J gene TRBJ1-4, with 7 bases aligning to TRBD1. Per the germline V gene, CDR1 is MNHNS and CDR2 is SASEGT. This CDR3 is 15 amino acids long. J was trimmed by 7 bases and V by 0 bases; bases with no gene match: 5. CDR3 loop: CASSEAGAGGEKLFF. CDR3 coding DNA: TGTGCCAGCAGTGAAGCGGGGGCAGGGGGTGAAAAACTGTTTTTT.

This clone was found a few times. The V gene is TRBV7-2, the J gene TRBJ1-2; D unclear. CDR1 SGHTA and CDR2 FQGNSA come from the germline V gene. The CDR3 runs 14 residues. Trimming pared 1 base from V and 5 bases from J, leaving 11 bases between. As DNA, the CDR3 is TGTGCCAGCAGCTTAGGGGCAAGCAATTATGGCTACACCTTC. Its translation is CASSLGASNYGYTF.

This sequence joins TRBV28 and TRBJ1-6; D call uncertain. Trimming shortened V by 6 bases and J by 4 bases, and 7 bases separated the two germline ends. CDR3 length: 13 amino acids. The germline V gene encodes CDR1 MDHEN and CDR2 SYDVKM. The CDR3 region is CASSPRYNSPLHF. The CDR3 DNA is TGTGCCAGCAGCCCCAGATATAATTCACCCCTCCACTTT.

The chain links TRBV7-9 to TRBJ2-1; a weak D match, TRBD1 (6 bases). The CDR3 spans 16 residues. Trimming took off 1 base at V and 3 bases at J, with 13 bases between the two ends. The V gene's germline CDR1 is SEHNR and CDR2 FQNEAQ (reference sequence). CDR3 residues: CASSLEGVPHYNEQFF. CDR3 bases: TGTGCCAGCAGCTTAGAGGGGGTCCCCCACTACAATGAGCAGTTCTTC.

V usage is TRBV5-1 and J usage is TRBJ2-1, with 7 positions matching TRBD1. Trimming took 4 bases from V and 5 from J; bases not matched to a gene: 9. This CDR3 is built from 15 residues. From germline, CDR1 is SGHRS and CDR2 YFSETQ. The CDR3 nucleotides are TGCGCCAGCAGCCCCGGCGACAGGGATGACAATGAGCAGTTCTTC. Amino acid sequence: CASSPGDRDDNEQFF.

The V gene is TRBV3-1 (or the pseudogene TRBV3-2), the J gene TRBJ2-7; perhaps TRBD2 as D (6 bases). The CDR3 is 15 amino acids. Germline V gives CDR1 LGHDT, CDR2 YNNKEL (reference sequence). Deletions cut 4 bases from V and 0 bases from J, with 13 bases between. In nucleotides, the CDR3 is TGTGCCAGCAGCCCCCTTGTCGGGAGCTCCTACGAGCAGTACTTC. Its protein is CASSPLVGSSYEQYF.

The genes are TRBV10-3 and TRBJ2-7; the D gene is possibly TRBD1 (5 bases). The CDR3 runs to 14 residues. Trimming took 7 bases from V and 3 from J, leaving 16 bases between them. CDR1 ENHRY and CDR2 SYGVKD come from the germline V gene. Here the CDR3 DNA reads TGTGCCATCAAACCCGACAGTCGAGACTACGAGCAGTACTTC. This codes for CAIKPDSRDYEQYF.

This chain connects TRBV18 to TRBJ2-7; 13 nucleotides agree with TRBD2. This CDR3 region has 15 residues. CDR1 is KGHSH, CDR2 LQKENI, per germline. Losses at the gene ends were 2 bases for V and 6 bases for J; bases not matched to a gene: 4. The CDR3 here is CASSPTGTSGIEQYF. The CDR3 bases are TGTGCCAGCTCACCAACCGGGACTAGCGGGATCGAGCAGTACTTC.

This clone was picked up one time. The chain couples TRBV4-1 to TRBJ1-2; 7 bases map to TRBD1. Unmatched junction bases numbered 17, after V lost 0 bases and J lost 7 bases. In germline, CDR1 is MGHRA, CDR2 YSYEKL. This CDR3 region has 18 residues. In nucleotides, the CDR3 is TGCGCCAGCAGCCAAGATCAACAGGGGCCTGGCTTAGTGGGTGGCTACACCTTC. It encodes CASSQDQQGPGLVGGYTF.

This rearrangement joins TRBV19 to TRBJ1-1; D unresolved. This CDR3 spans 12 amino acids. Trimming took 8 bases from V and 3 from J, leaving 10 bases between them. In germline, CDR1 is LNHDA, CDR2 SQIVND (reference sequence). The CDR3 nucleotides are TGTGCCAGTCGAAGGCGGGACACTGAAGCTTTCTTT. It encodes CASRRRDTEAFF.

The rearrangement links TRBV7-9 to TRBJ1-4, with D unclear. V gave up 2 bases and J gave up 6 bases, with 10 bases separating them. Germline V gene lookup returns CDR1 SEHNR and CDR2 FQNEAQ (reference sequence). This CDR3 comprises 14 residues. The CDR3 protein is CASSLRLGDEKLFF. The CDR3 bases are TGTGCCAGCAGCTTAAGACTCGGGGATGAAAAACTGTTTTTT.

The count of this clone is one. The chain employs TRBV6-2 or TRBV6-3 and TRBJ1-5; possibly TRBD1 for D (5 bases). Germline V gene data show CDR1 as MNHEY and CDR2 as SVGEGT. The CDR3 is 16 amino acids. Trimming took 5 bases from V and 6 from J, leaving 20 bases between them. This chain's CDR3 is CASSRPTKTRGQPQHF. CDR3 sequence (DNA): TGTGCCAGCAGTCGACCGACAAAGACAAGGGGTCAGCCCCAGCATTTT.